This T cell receptor (beta chain) was recovered during a study of blood T cell repertoires in COVID-19. Trimming cost V 4 bases and J 7 bases; bases outside gene matches: 10. This CDR3 spans 16 amino acids. Germline V lookup: CDR1 SGHDN, CDR2 FVKESK. The assay was immunoSEQ multiplex PCR, and TCRdb's table has in-frame clones only and misses some. The sample includes fewer than 600,000 clones, around 89% seen only once; the top ten take less than 2%. The sequencing input was PBMCs or T cells enriched from blood (not recorded which). This TCR derives from a woman aged 40-49 years who had recovered from COVID-19. The rearrangement joins TRBV14 to TRBJ2-1, with TRBD1 matching 10 bases. As DNA, the CDR3 is TGTGCCAGCAGCCTTTGGACAGGGGGAGGTAGGAATGAGCAGTTCTTC. It translates to CASSLWTGGGRNEQFF.